This section outlines one T cell receptor (beta chain) sequence together with its context. The data were obtained in a study of control samples from healthy donors and cancer patients. Germline V gene data show CDR1 as SGHRS and CDR2 as YFSETQ. The V and J ends lost 5 bases and 6 bases, in that order; junction bases with no gene match: 14. The CDR3 is 17 residues long. Profiling relied on immunoSEQ multiplex PCR, and the TCRdb table lists in-frame clones only, not all of them. The sample has about 140,000 clones; roughly 94% are singletons. The chain uses TRBV5-1 and TRBJ1-1; TRBD1 agrees at 12 bases. The TCR originated in a man aged 40-49 years in good health. The sample was blood. DNA of the CDR3: TGCGCCAGCAGACCGGGACAGGGGGCCTTGCGTAAACCTGAAGCTTTCTTT. Encoded protein: CASRPGQGALRKPEAFF.